Shown below are 3 T cell receptor beta chains from a single sample sequenced in a study of radiotherapy plus CTLA-4 blockade in lung cancer. Assay used: immunoSEQ multiplex PCR; TCRdb lists only in-frame clones, some missing. The sample has tens of thousands of clones, 70% seen once; the top ten hold 4%. Here the sequenced sample was peripheral blood, taken from a patient treated with radiotherapy plus ipilimumab. These receptors were collected from a human donor with non-small cell lung cancer who had stable disease on radiotherapy plus ipilimumab.

This clone was recorded a few times. This sequence joins TRBV2 and TRBJ2-1, with D possibly being TRBD1 (5 bases). CDR1 and CDR2 from the germline V gene are SNHLY and FYNNEI. The CDR3 is 11 residues long. V was trimmed by 5 bases and J by 12 bases, leaving 11 bases between them. The CDR3 spells CASSLRVGQFF. The CDR3 nucleotides are TGTGCCAGCAGTCTCAGGGTCGGGCAGTTCTTC.

This clone was counted a few times. The chain has TRBV4-1 and TRBJ2-2; D may be TRBD2 (6 bases). Germline loops: CDR1 MGHRA, CDR2 YSYEKL. Trimming left V 4 bases short and J 0 bases short, with 12 bases between. The CDR3 is 16 amino acids. CDR3 sequence: CASSPQGLTNTGELFF. Written as DNA, the CDR3 is TGCGCCAGCAGCCCCCAGGGACTCACGAACACCGGGGAGCTGTTTTTT.

This rearrangement joins TRBV7-9 to TRBJ2-1; 10 bases are shared with TRBD2. CDR3 length: 15 amino acids. Per the germline V gene, CDR1 is SEHNR and CDR2 is FQNEAQ (reference sequence). The junction had 15 bases not matched to a gene; V was cut back by 4 bases and J by 15 bases. The CDR3 protein is CASSSPSGSRLEAFF. CDR3 sequence (DNA): TGTGCCAGCAGCTCCCCTAGCGGGAGCCGGCTTGAGGCGTTCTTC.